A selection of T cell receptor beta chains follows, all from one sample in a study of cytotoxic CD8 clonotypes in ibrutinib-treated CLL. The data were produced by immunoSEQ multiplex PCR, yet TCRdb's version contains in-frame clones alone and is incomplete. Among 250,000 to 350,000 clones listed, 76% were seen once. Source: PBMCs, taken at disease progression, from a patient treated with ibrutinib. The receptors shown here come from a human donor with chronic lymphocytic leukemia. Each CDR3 is given with its conserved first and last residue. The D gene is left open where the match is weak. Clone size, where shown, is once, few, many, or a class for clones that have expanded.

CDR3 DNA	CDR3 protein	clone size	V gene	J gene	D gene
TGCAGTGTGCTAGCGGAGAGGCAGTTCTTC	CSVLAERQFF	.	TRBV20-1	TRBJ2-1	TRBD2
TGTGCCAGCAGCCTAGGGGCCGGGGGGATCAACTATGGCTACACCTTC	CASSLGAGGINYGYTF	.	TRBV11-2	TRBJ1-2	.
TGTGCCAGCAGCACGGGTAGCGGGAGGGCGCCGGTCTTC	CASSTGSGRAPVF	.	TRBV9	TRBJ2-1	TRBD2
TGCGCCAGCAGTGAAGGTTTTCGACCCCGAGGCTCCTACAATGAGCAGTTCTTC	CASSEGFRPRGSYNEQFF	.	TRBV10-2	TRBJ2-1	.
TGTGCCAGCAGCGCAGGGTATGGCTACACCTTC	CASSAGYGYTF	.	TRBV9	TRBJ1-2	.
TGTGCCAGCTCACCCGACGTGGCCGGCTATGGCTACACCTTC	CASSPDVAGYGYTF	.	TRBV18	TRBJ1-2	.
TGTGCCAGCAGTTTAGGGTCGGGGTATGTTGATGAGCAGTTCTTC	CASSLGSGYVDEQFF	.	TRBV27	TRBJ2-1	.
TGCAGCCCTGGCCTTTCGAACACTGAAGCTTTCTTT	CSPGLSNTEAFF	.	TRBV29-1	TRBJ1-1	.
TGTGCCAGCAGCATACGGACTAGCGGGAGTTACGAGCAGTACTTC	CASSIRTSGSYEQYF	.	TRBV2	TRBJ2-7	TRBD2
TGTGCCAGCAGCAAAGGGGGACTCGAATCCTACGAGCAGTACTTC	CASSKGGLESYEQYF	.	TRBV21-1	TRBJ2-7	.
TGCGCCAGCAGCTTGGAGGCCTGGGGGGACTATGGCTACACCTTC	CASSLEAWGDYGYTF	.	TRBV5-1	TRBJ1-2	.
TGTGCCAGCAGCTCGGGACTATTTGAGCAGTTCTTC	CASSSGLFEQFF	.	TRBV13	TRBJ2-1	TRBD2
TGTGCCAGCAGTGACCCGGGACAGGGGCCTATCTACGAGCAGTACTTC	CASSDPGQGPIYEQYF	.	TRBV2	TRBJ2-7	TRBD1
TGCGCCAGCAGCTTCCAGGGAAACCCATACAATGAGCAGTTCTTC	CASSFQGNPYNEQFF	few	TRBV5-1	TRBJ2-1	.
TGTGCCAGTAGTATAGGCGGACAGGGGTCTGAGCAGTTCTTC	CASSIGGQGSEQFF	.	TRBV19	TRBJ2-1	TRBD1
TGTGCCAGCAGCTTGTCGACAGTACTAGCCAAAAACATTCAGTACTTC	CASSLSTVLAKNIQYF	.	TRBV5-6	TRBJ2-4	.
TGCGCCAGCAGCCACCCGCCGTGGGGGGGGCCTGGAAACACCATATATTTT	CASSHPPWGGPGNTIYF	.	TRBV4-1	TRBJ1-3	.
TGTGCCAGCAGCTTCTGGTCCTACGAGCAGTACTTC	CASSFWSYEQYF	.	TRBV7-9	TRBJ2-7	.
TGCGCCAGCAGCCTCGACAGGGGGCTCGTAGACACCATATATTTT	CASSLDRGLVDTIYF	.	TRBV4-1	TRBJ1-3	TRBD1
TGTGCCAGCAGCTTGGACGGTTCCTACGAGCAGTACTTC	CASSLDGSYEQYF	few	TRBV5-6	TRBJ2-7	.
TGTGCCAGCAACCCCGGATTACTAGCCTACGAGCAGTACTTC	CASNPGLLAYEQYF	.	TRBV28	TRBJ2-7	.
TGTGCCAGCAGTTACCCGGGACGCTACAATCAGCCCCAGCATTTT	CASSYPGRYNQPQHF	few	TRBV6-6	TRBJ1-5	.
TGTGCCAGCAGCGTAGGCCGGACTAGTTCATACGAGCAGTACTTC	CASSVGRTSSYEQYF	few	TRBV9	TRBJ2-7	TRBD2
TGTGCTAGTGGTCCGGGACAGGGATATGAGCAGTTCTTC	CASGPGQGYEQFF	.	TRBV12-5	TRBJ2-1	TRBD1
TGTGCCAGCAGCTTAGCTGCAGGGAACGAGCAGTACTTC	CASSLAAGNEQYF	.	TRBV7-9	TRBJ2-7	.
TGCGCCAGCTCCGAGTGGGGGTCGACTGGAAACACCATATATTTT	CASSEWGSTGNTIYF	.	TRBV5-1	TRBJ1-3	.
TGTGCCAGCATCTCACGGGGGCACCCCTATGGCTACACCTTC	CASISRGHPYGYTF	.	TRBV6-1	TRBJ1-2	.
TGTGCCAGCAGCCAAAGAGGGGGAACGAACACTGAAGCTTTCTTT	CASSQRGGTNTEAFF	.	TRBV4-2	TRBJ1-1	.
TGTGCCAGCAGTGGTCAGGAGAACCCTATTTATAATTCACCCCTCCACTTT	CASSGQENPIYNSPLHF	.	TRBV2	TRBJ1-6	.
TGTGCCACCAGCCAGGGCAGAAACATTCAGTACTTC	CATSQGRNIQYF	.	TRBV15	TRBJ2-4	.
TGTGCCAGCAGCTTAGATCACAGGAGCTCCTACAATGAGCAGTTCTTC	CASSLDHRSSYNEQFF	once	TRBV11-3	TRBJ2-1	.
TGCGCCAGCAGCCAAGGGGTTACTAGCACAGATACGCAGTATTTT	CASSQGVTSTDTQYF	.	TRBV4-1	TRBJ2-3	.
TGCGCCAGCAGCTTGGTCGCAGATACGCAGTATTTT	CASSLVADTQYF	many	TRBV5-1	TRBJ2-3	.
TGTGCCACCAGCAGAACTAGCGGGGGGCCCCTTACGATGAACTACAATGAGCAGTTCTTC	CATSRTSGGPLTMNYNEQFF	.	TRBV15	TRBJ2-1	TRBD2
TGTGCCACCAGCAGAGACAGGGAGGCAGCTAATGAAAAACTGTTTTTT	CATSRDREAANEKLFF	few	TRBV15	TRBJ1-4	.
TGTGCCAGCAGCTTAACAGGATTTGGAAAAAGTGAGCAGTTCTTC	CASSLTGFGKSEQFF	once	TRBV7-3	TRBJ2-1	.
TGTGCCAGCAGCTTAGCGGGACTTAACACCGGGGAGCTGTTTTTT	CASSLAGLNTGELFF	.	TRBV7-6	TRBJ2-2	.
TGTGCCATCTCTGACGGGCATACCACCGGGGAGCTGTTTTTT	CAISDGHTTGELFF	.	TRBV10-3	TRBJ2-2	.
TGTGCCAGCTCACCTACGGACTTGAGATCCTACGAGCAGTACTTC	CASSPTDLRSYEQYF	.	TRBV18	TRBJ2-7	.
TGTGCCAGCAGCTTACGCCGCAGGGGTTCGGACGAGCAGTACTTC	CASSLRRRGSDEQYF	once	TRBV7-8	TRBJ2-7	.
TGTGCCAGCAGCGTAGGGATCCATACCGGGGAGCTGTTTTTT	CASSVGIHTGELFF	.	TRBV9	TRBJ2-2	.
TGTGCCAGCAGCCGCCAAGGGCTTCCCAACGAGCAGTACTTC	CASSRQGLPNEQYF	.	TRBV5-5	TRBJ2-7	.
TGTGCCAGCAGCCTCCCGCGAGGAGGGGGTGGCTACGAGCAGTACTTC	CASSLPRGGGGYEQYF	.	TRBV7-2	TRBJ2-7	.
TGCGCCAGCAGCTTGTTGCCCTACGACAAGGGGCTGAACACTGAAGCTTTCTTT	CASSLLPYDKGLNTEAFF	.	TRBV5-1	TRBJ1-1	.
TGTGCCAGCAGTGATAGGACAGGAGGGGAGGAGACCCAGTACTTC	CASSDRTGGEETQYF	.	TRBV28	TRBJ2-5	.
TGTGCCAGCAGCTTAGGGACAGGGACCGAGCAGTACTTC	CASSLGTGTEQYF	.	TRBV11-3	TRBJ2-7	TRBD1
TGTGCCAGCAGCTTAGCGCCCGGACCCCCCTACGAGCAGTACTTC	CASSLAPGPPYEQYF	.	TRBV7-9	TRBJ2-7	.
TGTGCCAGCAGCTTAACCTTCCCCAGGGACTCTGGGGCCAACGTCCTGACTTTC	CASSLTFPRDSGANVLTF	.	TRBV11-2	TRBJ2-6	.
TGTGCCAGCAGTCCTCCCAGGAGTTCATGGAATGAGCAGTTCTTC	CASSPPRSSWNEQFF	.	TRBV27	TRBJ2-1	.
TGTGCCACCACGGCAGGGTACGACGAGCAGTACTTC	CATTAGYDEQYF	.	TRBV6-6	TRBJ2-7	.
TGTGCCAGCGGCGCTAGGCAGTACTTC	CASGARQYF	.	TRBV5-6	TRBJ2-5	.
TGTGCCAGTAGCCGACTAGCGGGGAGGATTACCGGGGAGCTGTTTTTT	CASSRLAGRITGELFF	once	TRBV19	TRBJ2-2	TRBD2
TGTGCCAGCAGTTTCCGGGAGGGAGATACGCAGTATTTT	CASSFREGDTQYF	few	TRBV27	TRBJ2-3	TRBD2
TGTGCCAGCAGTGAAGGGTGGGCGTCTGGGGCCAACGTCCTGACTTTC	CASSEGWASGANVLTF	.	TRBV6-1	TRBJ2-6	.
TGTGCCAGCAGTACTGGGACGGGGTCCTACGAGCAGTACTTC	CASSTGTGSYEQYF	few	TRBV6-5	TRBJ2-7	.
TGCGCCAACCTTAGGCGGGGAGTGTTGGAGACCCAGTACTTC	CANLRRGVLETQYF	.	TRBV23-1	TRBJ2-5	.
TGTGCCAGCAGTTACTCGGGGGGTCTCGAGCAGTACTTC	CASSYSGGLEQYF	.	TRBV6-6	TRBJ2-7	.